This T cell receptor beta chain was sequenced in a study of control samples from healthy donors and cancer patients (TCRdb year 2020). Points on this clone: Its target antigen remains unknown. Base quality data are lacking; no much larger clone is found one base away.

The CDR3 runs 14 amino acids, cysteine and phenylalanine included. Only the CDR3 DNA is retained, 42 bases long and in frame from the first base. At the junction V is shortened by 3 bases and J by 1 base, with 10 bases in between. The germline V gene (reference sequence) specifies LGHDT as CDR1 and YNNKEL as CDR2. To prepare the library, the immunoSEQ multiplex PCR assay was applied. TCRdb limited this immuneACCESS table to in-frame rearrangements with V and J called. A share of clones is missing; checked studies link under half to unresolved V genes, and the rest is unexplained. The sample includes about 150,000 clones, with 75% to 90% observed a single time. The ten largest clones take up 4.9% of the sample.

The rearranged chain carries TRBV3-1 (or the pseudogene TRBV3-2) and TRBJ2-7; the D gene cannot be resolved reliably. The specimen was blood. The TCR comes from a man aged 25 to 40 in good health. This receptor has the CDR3 CASSQQGGSYEQYF. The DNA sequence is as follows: TGTGCCAGCAGCCAGCAAGGTGGATCCTACGAGCAGTACTTC.